This T cell receptor beta chain derives from a study of blood T cell repertoires in COVID-19. The table lists this clone with a few counts. The CDR3 extends over 15 amino acids. V lost 7 bases, J lost 5 bases, and 12 bases stayed unmatched. Germline CDR1 LNHDA, CDR2 SQIVND (reference sequence). Profiled with immunoSEQ multiplex PCR; TCRdb holds only in-frame clones, not every one. The sample carries under 450,000 clones, roughly 87% recorded once. Sequences were obtained from PBMCs or T cells enriched from blood (not recorded which). This TCR was sampled from a young woman who had recovered from COVID-19. The chain has TRBV19 and TRBJ1-1, with 8 nucleotides matching TRBD1. The CDR3 is CASNQDRARWTEAFF. CDR3 coding DNA: TGTGCCAGTAATCAGGACAGGGCAAGGTGGACTGAAGCTTTCTTT.